A single T cell receptor (beta chain) is shown here with its context. What it binds is unknown. This sample is drawn from a study of beta chain features in type 1 diabetes. Study results and limitations: Although PCR might favor shorter templates, it would do so equally in patients and controls. A pattern of fewer insertions and more deletions at VDJ junctions was seen in type 1 diabetes patients.

Expressed TCRB transcripts were sequenced because the entire RNA isolate underwent reverse transcription. The read count averaged approximately 3.3 million across naive, central memory and regulatory T cell samples. Assay used: immunoSEQ multiplex PCR; TCRdb lists only in-frame clones, some missing. The top ten clones hold just under 0.035% of a sample with some 230,000 clones, over 8.5% of them seen once. Trimming at V came to 8 bases and at J to 0 bases, leaving 0 bases not matched to a gene. Germline CDR1 is LNHNV and CDR2 is YYDKDF (reference sequence). The CDR3 consists of 13 residues. One heparinised draw of blood, averaging roughly 110 mL, came from each donor.

V is TRBV15 and J is TRBJ2-1, with 8 positions matching TRBD2. The TCR originated in a woman aged 18-30 years in good health. Material for sequencing was naive CD4+ T cells from blood. DNA of the CDR3: TGTGCCACCGGGACTAGCTCCTACAATGAGCAGTTCTTC. Protein: CATGTSSYNEQFF. The whole variable domain, filled in from reference TRBV15 and TRBJ2-1, reads DAMVIQNPRYQVTQFGKPVTLSCSQTLNHNVMYWYQQKSSQAPKLLFHYYDKDFNNEADTPDNFQSRRPNTSFCFLDIRSPGLGDTAMYLCATGTSSYNEQFFGPGTRLTVL.